The entry that follows covers one TCR beta chain sequence. Its matching antigen is unknown. Germline V lookup: CDR1 SEHNR, CDR2 FQNEAQ (reference sequence). The CDR3 loop spans 14 amino acids. Deletions cut 3 bases from V and 0 bases from J, with 9 bases between. The entry originates in a study of beta chain features in type 1 diabetes. Study at large: All samples together contributed more than 90,000,000 sorted cells for examination.

General study results and limits: Shorter TCRB CDR3s, moderately but significantly so, were found in Type 1 diabetes patients in all four CD4+ subsets.

Expressed TCRB transcripts were sequenced after all isolated RNA was converted to cDNA. TCRdb's table, derived via immunoSEQ multiplex PCR, lists solely in-frame clones and lacks some. The sample lists some 190,000 clones, 7.8% seen once, with around 0.94% in the top ten. The TCR was taken from a middle-aged woman with type 1 diabetes. Specimen: central memory CD4+ T cells from blood. The gene calls are TRBV7-9 and TRBJ2-7, with D possibly TRBD1 on 6 matching bases. CDR3 nucleotide sequence: TGTGCCAGCAGCTTTGACAGGCTCTCCTACGAGCAGTACTTC. It yields the protein CASSFDRLSYEQYF.